These 7 T cell receptor beta chains were all obtained from the same sample, sequenced in a study of blood T cell repertoires in COVID-19. Method: immunoSEQ multiplex PCR; TCRdb's copy keeps in-frame clones and lacks some. The top ten hold over 12% of the sample, which has some 45,000 clones, approximately 80% seen once. The specimen was peripheral blood. Source of these receptors: a human donor in a cohort sampled during active COVID-19.

The V and J genes are TRBV4-1 and TRBJ1-5; 9 positions agree with TRBD1. J gave up 0 bases and V 3 bases, and 6 bases lay outside the gene matches. Per the germline V gene, CDR1 is MGHRA and CDR2 is YSYEKL. This CDR3 has 17 amino acids. CDR3 region: CASSQTPTGGSNQPQHF. The DNA of the CDR3 is TGCGCCAGCAGCCAGACCCCGACAGGGGGTAGCAATCAGCCCCAGCATTTT.

V is TRBV10-3 and J is TRBJ2-3, with 9 bases identical to TRBD2. CDR1 and CDR2 from the germline V gene are ENHRY and SYGVKD. V gave up 1 base and J gave up 7 bases; unmatched junction bases: 6. The CDR3 totals 15 residues. The CDR3, as DNA: TGTGCCATCAGTGAGTGGGCGGGAGGGCCGAATACGCAGTATTTT. It translates to CAISEWAGGPNTQYF.

J is TRBJ2-5 and V is TRBV4-1; TRBD1 aligns across 9 bases. Germline values: CDR1 MGHRA, CDR2 YSYEKL. V was pared by 4 bases and J by 5 bases, with 8 bases of the junction left unmatched. The CDR3 spans 15 residues. The CDR3 DNA reads as TGCGCCAGCAGCCGTACAGGGGGCGCGGGGGAGACCCAGTACTTC. Translation gives CASSRTGGAGETQYF.

This clone has just a few counts. The CDR3 does not end in the conserved phenylalanine or tryptophan, so this is likely a read error. The DNA is left out, because the CDR3 cannot be placed on it with certainty; the CDR3 is given as TCRdb lists it. This chain uses TRBV4-3 with TRBJ2-7; the tabulated D call, TRBD1, remains unverified against the DNA. The CDR3 adds up to 12 amino acids, both ends counted. Germline CDR1 is LGHNA and CDR2 is YSLEER. Here the CDR3 reads CASSQGDRQEVL.

This clone was detected only once. The rearrangement links TRBV7-2 to TRBJ2-1; D not resolved. This CDR3 is built from 14 residues. With 6 bases removed from V and 7 bases from J, the gap between germline ends came to 16 bases. Germline V gives CDR1 SGHTA, CDR2 FQGNSA. CDR3 sequence: CASSPPRVRNEQFF. In DNA, the CDR3 is TGTGCCAGCAGTCCCCCCCGAGTTCGGAATGAGCAGTTCTTC. Supplemented by reference TRBV7-2 and TRBJ2-1, the full variable domain reads GAGVSQSPSNKVTEKGKDVELRCDPISGHTALYWYRQSLGQGLEFLIYFQGNSAPDKSGLPSDRFSAERTGGSVSTLTIQRTQQEDSAVYLCASSPPRVRNEQFFGPGTRLTVL.

The chain couples TRBV4-2 to TRBJ2-7, with D perhaps TRBD2 (5 bases). CDR1 and CDR2 (germline): LGHNA, YNFKEQ. The germline V and J ends were trimmed by 0 bases and 6 bases, with 12 bases remaining between them. The CDR3 sequence is 14 residues long. The CDR3 loop reads CASSQDLSSAEQYF. CDR3 DNA: TGTGCCAGCAGCCAAGATCTTAGTAGCGCCGAGCAGTACTTC.

The genes are TRBV27 and TRBJ2-5, with TRBD2 identical over 10 bases. The CDR3 is 14 amino acids. Trimming took 5 bases from V and 4 from J; bases not matched to a gene: 4. CDR1 MNHEY and CDR2 SMNVEV come from the germline V gene (reference sequence). The CDR3 loop is CASSGRTSGETQYF. The CDR3 bases are TGTGCCAGCAGTGGGAGGACTAGCGGAGAGACCCAGTACTTC.